This T cell receptor (beta chain) appears in the sequencing data of a study of T-cell memory formation after mild COVID-19. Study information: In these data, TCR clusters were largely donor specific.

The germline CDR1 and CDR2 sequences are PRHDT and FYEKMQ (reference sequence). The CDR3 consists of 15 residues. V was clipped by 2 bases and J by 5 bases, with 12 bases between them. A few counts support this clonotype. TCRdb re-called the 5' RACE reads through MiXCR, storing one row per CDR3 protein. The data hold about 240,000 distinct CDR3 sequences, with over 9% observed a single time. This clonotype was obtained from a young man who had mild COVID-19 (a few samples of this study predate the infection). Cell type and time point are not known. This sequence joins TRBV13 and TRBJ1-4; D perhaps matches TRBD1 (5 bases). The source material was PBMCs or a T cell subset sorted from them (not recorded which). Here the CDR3 reads CASSLKGSGNEKLFF. The CDR3 region has the DNA TGTGCCAGCAGCTTAAAGGGGTCGGGAAATGAAAAACTGTTTTTT. Supplemented by reference TRBV13 and TRBJ1-4, the full variable domain reads AAGVIQSPRHLIKEKRETATLKCYPIPRHDTVYWYQQGPGQDPQFLISFYEKMQSDKGSIPDRFSAQQFSDYHSELNMSSLELGDSALYFCASSLKGSGNEKLFFGSGTQLSVL.